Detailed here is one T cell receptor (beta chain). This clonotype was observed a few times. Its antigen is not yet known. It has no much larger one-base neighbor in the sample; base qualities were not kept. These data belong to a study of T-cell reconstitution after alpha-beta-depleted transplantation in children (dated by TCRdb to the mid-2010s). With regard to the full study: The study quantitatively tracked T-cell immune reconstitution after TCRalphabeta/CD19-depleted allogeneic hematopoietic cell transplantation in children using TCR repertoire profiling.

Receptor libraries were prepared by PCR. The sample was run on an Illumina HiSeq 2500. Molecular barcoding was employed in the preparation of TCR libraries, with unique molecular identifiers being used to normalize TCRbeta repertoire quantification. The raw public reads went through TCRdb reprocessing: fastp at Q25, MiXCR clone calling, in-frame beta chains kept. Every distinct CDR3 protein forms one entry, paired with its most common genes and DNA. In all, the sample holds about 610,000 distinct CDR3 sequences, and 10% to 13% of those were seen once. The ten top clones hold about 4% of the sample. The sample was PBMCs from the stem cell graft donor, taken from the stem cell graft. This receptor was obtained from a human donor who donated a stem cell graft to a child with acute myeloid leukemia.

CDR3 region: CAISRTGDNSPLHF. The DNA is TGTGCCATCAGTAGGACAGGGGATAATTCACCCCTCCACTTT. Recombination joined TRBV10-3 with TRBJ1-6; 9 bases in the middle match TRBD1. The cysteine opens and the phenylalanine closes a CDR3 of 14 amino acids. Only the CDR3 region is kept as DNA, spanning 42 bases read in frame from base 1. Trimmed from V: 5 bases; trimmed from J: 5 bases; junction bases lacking a gene match: 1. CDR1 and CDR2, per the germline V gene, are ENHRY and SYGVKD.